This TCR beta chain is from a study of T cells after yellow fever vaccination. The germline V and J ends were trimmed by 4 bases and 6 bases, with 19 bases remaining between them. Germline V gene lookup returns CDR1 MNHEY and CDR2 SVGEGT. CDR3 length: 16 residues. TCRdb re-called the 5' RACE reads with MiXCR, one entry per CDR3 protein. Seen here are 610,000 or so distinct CDR3 sequences, more than 9% observed once, and the top ten hold about 15%. J is TRBJ2-1 and V is TRBV6-2 or TRBV6-3, with D perhaps given as TRBD1 or TRBD2 (5 bases each). The specimen comprised PBMCs, sampled on the day of the yellow fever booster vaccination. The sequence was collected from a man between 25 and 39 years old who received the YFV17D yellow fever vaccine. The DNA of the CDR3 is TGTGCCAGCAGTTCACCGGCCCCAGGGACCCTCAATGAGCAGTTCTTC. Amino acids: CASSSPAPGTLNEQFF.